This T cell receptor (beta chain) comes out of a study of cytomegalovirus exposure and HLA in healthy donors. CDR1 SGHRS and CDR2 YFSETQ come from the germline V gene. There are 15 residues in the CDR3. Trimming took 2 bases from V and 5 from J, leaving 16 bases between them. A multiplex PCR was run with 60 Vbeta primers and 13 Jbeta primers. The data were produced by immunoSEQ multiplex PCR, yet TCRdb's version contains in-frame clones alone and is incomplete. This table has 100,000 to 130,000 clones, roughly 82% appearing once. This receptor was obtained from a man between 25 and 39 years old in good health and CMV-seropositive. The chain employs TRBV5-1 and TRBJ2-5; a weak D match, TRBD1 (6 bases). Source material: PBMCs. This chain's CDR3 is CASSLSQGIEETQYF. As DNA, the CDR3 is TGCGCCAGCAGCTTATCACAGGGAATTGAGGAGACCCAGTACTTC.